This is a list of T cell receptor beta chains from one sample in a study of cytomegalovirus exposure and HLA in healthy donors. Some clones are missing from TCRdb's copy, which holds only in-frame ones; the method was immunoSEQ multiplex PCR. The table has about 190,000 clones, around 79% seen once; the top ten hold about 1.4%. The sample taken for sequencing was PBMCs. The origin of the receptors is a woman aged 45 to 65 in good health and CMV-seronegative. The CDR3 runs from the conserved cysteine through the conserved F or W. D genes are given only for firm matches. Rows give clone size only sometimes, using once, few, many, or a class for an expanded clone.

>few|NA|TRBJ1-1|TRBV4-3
TGCGCCAGCAGCTACCGACAGGAAGCTTTCTTT
CASSYRQEAFF
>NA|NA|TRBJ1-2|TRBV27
TGTGCCAGCGGGGCCAGGTACTATGGCTACACCTTC
CASGARYYGYTF
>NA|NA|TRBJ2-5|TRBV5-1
TGCGCCAGCAGCCTGGGAGGGGGTAGCGGGCTCCAAGAGACCCAGTACTTC
CASSLGGGSGLQETQYF
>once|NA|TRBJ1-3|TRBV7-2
TGTGCCAGCAGCTTAGGCCGTGCAGGACAGTACCGCTCTGGAAACACCATATATTTT
CASSLGRAGQYRSGNTIYF
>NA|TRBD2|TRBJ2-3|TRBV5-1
TGCGCCAGCAGCTCGCCATCCTCTAGCGGGATCTCCACAGATACGCAGTATTTT
CASSSPSSSGISTDTQYF
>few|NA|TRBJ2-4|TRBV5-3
TGTGCCAGAAGCTGGGTGGGGGCGCTAATTCTAGCCAAAAACATTCAGTACTTC
CARSWVGALILAKNIQYF
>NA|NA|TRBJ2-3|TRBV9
TGTGCCAGCAGTAGGGACGGACTAAGCACAGATACGCAGTATTTT
CASSRDGLSTDTQYF
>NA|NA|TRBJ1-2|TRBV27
TGTGCCGGCAGTTTAGCGGCGAACTATGGCTACACCTTC
CAGSLAANYGYTF
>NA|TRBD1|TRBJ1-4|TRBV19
TGTGCCAGTAGTCGCAGGACAGGACAGGGGTCAAAACTGTTTTTT
CASSRRTGQGSKLFF
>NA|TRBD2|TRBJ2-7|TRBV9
TGTGCCAGCAGCCCTCTAGCGGGAAACTCCTACGAGCAGTACTTC
CASSPLAGNSYEQYF
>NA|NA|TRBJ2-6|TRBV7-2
TGTGCCAGCAGCTCCCGGACAGTTGTCTCTGGGGCCAACGTCCTGACTTTC
CASSSRTVVSGANVLTF
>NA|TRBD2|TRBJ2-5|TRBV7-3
TGTGCCAGCAGTTTAGATGGGAGGGCTAGCGGGCTTAGCGATCAAGAGACCCAGTACTTC
CASSLDGRASGLSDQETQYF
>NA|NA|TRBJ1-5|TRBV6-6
TGTGCCAGCAGGAAAACGGAGGTCGAGCCCCAGCATTTT
CASRKTEVEPQHF
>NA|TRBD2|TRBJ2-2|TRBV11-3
TGTGCCAGCAGCTTAGTCCGGGAGGGGGTGATGTTTTTT
CASSLVREGVMFF
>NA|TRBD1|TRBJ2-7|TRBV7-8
TGTGCCAGCAGCCCCGCCGCTGGGACAGGGACCTCCTACGAGCAGTACTTC
CASSPAAGTGTSYEQYF
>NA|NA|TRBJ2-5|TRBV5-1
TGCGCCAGCAGTCAGCCGGGTGCTCAAGAGACCCAGTACTTC
CASSQPGAQETQYF
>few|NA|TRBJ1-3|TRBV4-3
TGCGCCAGCAGCCGATATGGCGGGGGGAGCTCTGGAAACACCATATATTTT
CASSRYGGGSSGNTIYF
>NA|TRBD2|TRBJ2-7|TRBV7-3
TGTGCCAGCAGCTTACGGACTAGCAGAGAGCAGTACTTC
CASSLRTSREQYF
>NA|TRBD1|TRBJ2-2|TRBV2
TGTGCCAGTTGGGGGGACAGGACCACCGGGGAGCTGTTTTTT
CASWGDRTTGELFF
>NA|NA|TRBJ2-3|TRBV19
TGTGCCAGTAGTATAGGGGCCGGTCGGACAGAGGGTACGCAGTATTTT
CASSIGAGRTEGTQYF
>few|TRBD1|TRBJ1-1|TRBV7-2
TGTGCCAGCAGCCCTGTAGGCACAGGGGGGAACACTGAAGCTTTCTTT
CASSPVGTGGNTEAFF
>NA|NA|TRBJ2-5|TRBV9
TGTGCCAGCAGCGTAGCTGGGGGCAGGGGATCCAAAGAGACCCAGTACTTC
CASSVAGGRGSKETQYF
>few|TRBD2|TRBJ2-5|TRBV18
TGTGCCAGCTCCCTGGGACTACAAGAGACCCAGTACTTC
CASSLGLQETQYF
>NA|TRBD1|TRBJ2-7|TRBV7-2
TGTGCCAGCAGCTGGAAGGGACAGGGCACCCCCTACGAGCAGTACTTC
CASSWKGQGTPYEQYF
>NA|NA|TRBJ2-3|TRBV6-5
TGTGCCAGCAGTTACTCGTGGGGGCTAGAGGCAGATACGCAGTATTTT
CASSYSWGLEADTQYF
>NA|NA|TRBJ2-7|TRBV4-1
TGCGCCAGCAGCCAAGAGGAAGACCCTCCTAGGGAGCAGTACTTC
CASSQEEDPPREQYF
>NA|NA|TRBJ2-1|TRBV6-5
TGTGCCAGCAGCTCTAGCCGGAGCTCCTACAATGAGCAGTTCTTC
CASSSSRSSYNEQFF
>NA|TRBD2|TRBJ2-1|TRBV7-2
TGTGCCAGCAGCCAACCTAGGACTAGCGGGAGGTATTATGAGCAGTTCTTC
CASSQPRTSGRYYEQFF
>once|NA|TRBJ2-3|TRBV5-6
TGTGCCAGCAGCCGTAGGCGGGCAGATACGCAGTATTTT
CASSRRRADTQYF
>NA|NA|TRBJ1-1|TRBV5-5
TGTGCCAGCAGACCGACCGGGACAATGAACACTGAAGCTTTCTTT
CASRPTGTMNTEAFF
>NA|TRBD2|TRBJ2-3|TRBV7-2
TGTGCCAGCAGCTTAAGGCGGGAGGCCTTCACAGATACGCAGTATTTT
CASSLRREAFTDTQYF
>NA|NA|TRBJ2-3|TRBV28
TGTGCCAGCAGGCCGGTGATCGTACATACGCAGTATTTT
CASRPVIVHTQYF
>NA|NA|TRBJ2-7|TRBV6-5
TGTGCCAGCAGTTACTCGGGCACCTACCCATACGAGCAGTACTTC
CASSYSGTYPYEQYF
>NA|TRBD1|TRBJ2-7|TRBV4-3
TGCGCCAGCAGCCCTCGGACAGGGGTAAACGAGCAGTACTTC
CASSPRTGVNEQYF
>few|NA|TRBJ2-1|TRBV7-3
TGTGCCAGCAGCCCCCAGGGGAATGAGCAGTTCTTC
CASSPQGNEQFF
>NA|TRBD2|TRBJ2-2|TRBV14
TGTGCCAGCAGCCAAGATGTACTAGCGGGACTAACCGGGGAGCTGTTTTTT
CASSQDVLAGLTGELFF